Listed below are T cell receptor beta chains from one sample, sequenced in a study of T cell responses to AZD1222 COVID-19 vaccine. Only in-frame clones appear in the TCRdb table, and some are missing; sequencing was by immunoSEQ multiplex PCR. The sample has under 150,000 clones; 93% are singletons. Sample: peripheral blood, taken on day 0 of AZD1222 vaccination. Receptors originate from an adult in good health. Both conserved end residues are trimmed from each CDR3. D genes are given only for firm matches.

D: TRBD1; V: TRBV19; J: TRBJ1-5; length: 14; CDR3: ASSIRTGYSNQPQH
D: -; V: TRBV7-2; J: TRBJ2-2; length: 11; CDR3: ASSDGGAGELF
D: -; V: TRBV10-3; J: TRBJ2-1; length: 11; CDR3: AISSPLANEQF
D: -; V: TRBV10-3; J: TRBJ2-5; length: 14; CDR3: AISESYYVYQETQY
D: -; V: TRBV7-2; J: TRBJ1-1; length: 13; CDR3: ASSLRTQGGTEAF
D: -; V: TRBV27; J: TRBJ2-2; length: 13; CDR3: ASSPGGVGTGELF
D: TRBD1; V: TRBV5-1; J: TRBJ2-2; length: 14; CDR3: ASSSSGTENTGELF
D: -; V: TRBV7-2; J: TRBJ2-7; length: 11; CDR3: ASSLGGPYEQY
D: -; V: TRBV2; J: TRBJ1-4; length: 12; CDR3: ASSVKGDAEKLF
D: -; V: TRBV5-1; J: TRBJ1-1; length: 11; CDR3: ASSVLGDTEAF
D: TRBD1; V: TRBV30; J: TRBJ1-2; length: 12; CDR3: AWSSRDRVGGYT
D: -; V: TRBV19; J: TRBJ2-5; length: 9; CDR3: ASSNKETQY
D: -; V: TRBV6-5; J: TRBJ2-7; length: 11; CDR3: ASSYRQAYEQY
D: -; V: TRBV7-9; J: TRBJ2-3; length: 15; CDR3: ASSLWAGPLAADTQY
D: -; V: TRBV6-4; J: TRBJ1-2; length: 10; CDR3: AVPGAVRGYT
D: -; V: TRBV6-5; J: TRBJ1-4; length: 12; CDR3: ASSLRGAGQKLF
D: -; V: TRBV2; J: TRBJ1-2; length: 12; CDR3: ASSEEGGYYGYT
D: TRBD2; V: TRBV10-2; J: TRBJ2-7; length: 12; CDR3: ASKRLAGSYEQY
D: TRBD2; V: TRBV18; J: TRBJ2-3; length: 14; CDR3: ASSPRGGLSTDTQY
D: -; V: TRBV3-1/TRBV3-2; J: TRBJ1-1; length: 11; CDR3: ASSQARNTEAF
D: -; V: TRBV5-4; J: TRBJ1-3; length: 14; CDR3: ATTEGSKGSGNTIY
D: TRBD1; V: TRBV9; J: TRBJ2-7; length: 13; CDR3: ASSVDGQGGDEQY
D: -; V: TRBV30; J: TRBJ1-5; length: 11; CDR3: AWSTLAGQPQH
D: -; V: TRBV29-1; J: TRBJ1-1; length: 10; CDR3: SAGVWGYEAF
D: -; V: TRBV5-5; J: TRBJ1-1; length: 13; CDR3: ASSLGRAENTEAF
D: -; V: TRBV7-2; J: TRBJ1-5; length: 11; CDR3: ASSQGVGMSQH
D: -; V: TRBV6-1; J: TRBJ1-5; length: 13; CDR3: ASSEVPGGGLSQH
D: TRBD1; V: TRBV3-1/TRBV3-2; J: TRBJ1-2; length: 13; CDR3: ASSHNRGQGYGYT
D: -; V: TRBV19; J: TRBJ2-6; length: 14; CDR3: ASSIPSGSGANVLT
D: -; V: TRBV5-1; J: TRBJ1-1; length: 12; CDR3: ASSFRGTNTEAF
D: TRBD2; V: TRBV7-9; J: TRBJ2-1; length: 13; CDR3: ASSLSGTAYNEQF
D: TRBD1; V: TRBV5-1; J: TRBJ1-1; length: 13; CDR3: ASSREGQLNTEAF
D: -; V: TRBV5-1; J: TRBJ2-3; length: 12; CDR3: ASSFAGVTDTQY
D: -; V: TRBV6-1; J: TRBJ1-1; length: 11; CDR3: ASSERGNTEAF
D: TRBD1; V: TRBV12-3/TRBV12-4; J: TRBJ1-6; length: 11; CDR3: ASTRQGGSPLH
D: TRBD1; V: TRBV11-3; J: TRBJ1-2; length: 11; CDR3: ASSLQGGGGYT
D: -; V: TRBV9; J: TRBJ1-1; length: 9; CDR3: ASSEGTQAF
D: TRBD1; V: TRBV5-4; J: TRBJ1-6; length: 15; CDR3: ASSLAPDRLLNSPLH
D: -; V: TRBV11-2; J: TRBJ2-7; length: 11; CDR3: ASSRGRVYEQY
D: TRBD1; V: TRBV5-1; J: TRBJ2-3; length: 15; CDR3: ASSSLQTGGLSDTQY
D: -; V: TRBV11-3; J: TRBJ2-1; length: 11; CDR3: ASSPSSIHEQF
D: TRBD2; V: TRBV5-1; J: TRBJ2-1; length: 13; CDR3: ASSHSGITYNEQF
D: -; V: TRBV7-2; J: TRBJ1-1; length: 13; CDR3: ASGLSGSVNTEAF
D: -; V: TRBV9; J: TRBJ2-5; length: 11; CDR3: ASSVGVGETQY
D: TRBD1; V: TRBV27; J: TRBJ1-5; length: 11; CDR3: ASSPTGAQPQH
D: TRBD1; V: TRBV6-2/TRBV6-3; J: TRBJ1-1; length: 12; CDR3: ASSLTGGETEAF
D: -; V: TRBV5-1; J: TRBJ2-2; length: 13; CDR3: ASRGPKTNTGELF
D: -; V: TRBV3-1/TRBV3-2; J: TRBJ1-4; length: 14; CDR3: ASSQDRGRRGEKLF
D: TRBD1; V: TRBV5-6; J: TRBJ1-4; length: 12; CDR3: ASSSTGVREKLF
D: -; V: TRBV7-2; J: TRBJ2-1; length: 14; CDR3: ASSLQGSIGNNEQF
D: TRBD1; V: TRBV9; J: TRBJ1-2; length: 11; CDR3: ASKETGDDGYT
D: -; V: TRBV11-2; J: TRBJ2-1; length: 13; CDR3: ASSLGRVLYNEQF
D: TRBD2; V: TRBV2; J: TRBJ2-1; length: 12; CDR3: ASSEWGLAGEEF
D: -; V: TRBV6-5; J: TRBJ2-3; length: 13; CDR3: ASSPNNPSTDTQY
D: -; V: TRBV2; J: TRBJ1-5; length: 11; CDR3: ASRTGRNQPQH
D: -; V: TRBV5-1; J: TRBJ1-1; length: 14; CDR3: ASSLDDSIANTEAF
D: -; V: TRBV25-1; J: TRBJ2-2; length: 12; CDR3: ASSKVVNTGELF
D: -; V: TRBV7-8; J: TRBJ1-6; length: 13; CDR3: ASSPRQATNSPLH
D: TRBD2; V: TRBV12-3/TRBV12-4; J: TRBJ2-7; length: 11; CDR3: ASSGTSDYEQY